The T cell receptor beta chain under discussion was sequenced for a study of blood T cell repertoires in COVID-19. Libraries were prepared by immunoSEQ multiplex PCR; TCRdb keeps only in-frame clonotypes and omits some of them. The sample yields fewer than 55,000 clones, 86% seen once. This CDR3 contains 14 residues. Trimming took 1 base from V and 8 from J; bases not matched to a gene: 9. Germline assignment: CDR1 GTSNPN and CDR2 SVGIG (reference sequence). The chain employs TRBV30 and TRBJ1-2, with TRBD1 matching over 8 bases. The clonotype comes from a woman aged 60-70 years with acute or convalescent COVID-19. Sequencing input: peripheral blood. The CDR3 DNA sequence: TGTGCCTGGAGTGGAGGACAGGGCGGTGTGGGCTACACCTTC. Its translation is CAWSGGQGGVGYTF.